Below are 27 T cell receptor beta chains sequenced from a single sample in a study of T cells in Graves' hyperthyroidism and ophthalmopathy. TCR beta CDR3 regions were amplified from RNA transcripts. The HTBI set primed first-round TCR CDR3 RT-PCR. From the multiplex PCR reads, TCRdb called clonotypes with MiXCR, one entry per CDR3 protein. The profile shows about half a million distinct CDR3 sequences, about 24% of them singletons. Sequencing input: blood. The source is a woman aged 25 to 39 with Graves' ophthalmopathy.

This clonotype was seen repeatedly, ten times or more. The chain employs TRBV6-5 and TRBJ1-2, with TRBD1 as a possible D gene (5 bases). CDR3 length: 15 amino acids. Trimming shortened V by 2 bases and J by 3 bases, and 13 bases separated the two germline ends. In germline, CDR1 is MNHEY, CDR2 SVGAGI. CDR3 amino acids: CASSYNPGRDYGYTF. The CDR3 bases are TGTGCCAGCAGTTACAATCCGGGACGGGACTATGGCTACACCTTC.

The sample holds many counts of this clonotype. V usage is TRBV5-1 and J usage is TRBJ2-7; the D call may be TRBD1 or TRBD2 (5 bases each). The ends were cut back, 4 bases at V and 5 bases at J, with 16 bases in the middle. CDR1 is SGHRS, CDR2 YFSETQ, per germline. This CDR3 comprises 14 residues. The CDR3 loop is CASSPQGLSDEQYF. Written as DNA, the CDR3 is TGCGCCAGCAGCCCGCAGGGTCTTAGCGACGAGCAGTACTTC.

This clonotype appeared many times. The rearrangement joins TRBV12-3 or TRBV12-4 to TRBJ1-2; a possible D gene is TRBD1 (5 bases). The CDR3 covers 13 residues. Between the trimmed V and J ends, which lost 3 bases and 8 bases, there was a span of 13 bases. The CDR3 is CASSFSRVAGYTF. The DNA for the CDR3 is TGTGCCAGCAGTTTCTCCAGGGTGGCCGGCTACACCTTC.

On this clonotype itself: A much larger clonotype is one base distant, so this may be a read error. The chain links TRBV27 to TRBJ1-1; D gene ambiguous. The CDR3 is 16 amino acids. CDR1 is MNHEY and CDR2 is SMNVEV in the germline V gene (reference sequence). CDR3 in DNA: TGTGCCAGCAGTTTATCCGTGGGGATTTTGAACACTGAAGCTTGCTTT. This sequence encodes CASSLSVGILNTEACF.

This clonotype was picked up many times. CDR3 in amino acids: CAWSYGENQPQHF. The CDR3 DNA is TGTGCCTGGAGTTATGGAGAGAATCAGCCCCAGCATTTT. V gene TRBV30 combines with J gene TRBJ1-5; D unclear. The CDR3 spans 13 residues. Trimming pared 2 bases from V and 4 bases from J, leaving 9 bases between. Germline-derived CDR1 and CDR2 are GTSNPN and SVGIG (reference sequence).

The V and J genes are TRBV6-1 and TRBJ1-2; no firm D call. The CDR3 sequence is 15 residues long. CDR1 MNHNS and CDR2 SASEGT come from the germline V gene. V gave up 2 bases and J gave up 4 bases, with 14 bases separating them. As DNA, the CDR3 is TGTGCCAGCAGTGAACATCCTAACAAGGGCTATGGCTACACCTTC. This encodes CASSEHPNKGYGYTF.

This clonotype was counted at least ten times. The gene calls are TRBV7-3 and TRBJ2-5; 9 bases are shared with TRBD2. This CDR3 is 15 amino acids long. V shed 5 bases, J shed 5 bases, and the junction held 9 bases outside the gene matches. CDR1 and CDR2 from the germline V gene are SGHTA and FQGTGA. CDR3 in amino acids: CASSPHAGGPETQYF. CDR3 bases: TGTGCCAGCAGCCCACACGCGGGGGGGCCCGAGACCCAGTACTTC.

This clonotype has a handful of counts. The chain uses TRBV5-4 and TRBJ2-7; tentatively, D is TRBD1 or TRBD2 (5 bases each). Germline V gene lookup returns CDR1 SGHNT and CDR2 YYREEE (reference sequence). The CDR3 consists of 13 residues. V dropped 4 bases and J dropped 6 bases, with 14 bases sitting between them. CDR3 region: CASSRSTGGEQYF. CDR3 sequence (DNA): TGTGCCAGCAGCCGTAGCACAGGAGGCGAGCAGTACTTC.

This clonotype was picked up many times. CDR3 in amino acids: CASKTELNTEAFF. CDR3 coding DNA: TGTGCCAGTAAGACAGAATTGAACACTGAAGCTTTCTTT. The chain carries TRBV2 and TRBJ1-1, with a tentative D call TRBD1 (5 bases). The CDR3 spans 13 residues. Trimming took 9 bases from V and 0 from J, leaving 11 bases between them. The V gene's germline CDR1 is SNHLY and CDR2 FYNNEI.

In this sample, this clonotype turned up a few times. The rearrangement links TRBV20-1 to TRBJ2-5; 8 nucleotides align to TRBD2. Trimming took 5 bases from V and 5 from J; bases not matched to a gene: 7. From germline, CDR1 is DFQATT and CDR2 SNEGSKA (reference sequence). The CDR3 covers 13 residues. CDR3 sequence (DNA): TGCAGTGCTTTTACTAGCGGTGGGGAGACCCAGTACTTC. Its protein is CSAFTSGGETQYF.

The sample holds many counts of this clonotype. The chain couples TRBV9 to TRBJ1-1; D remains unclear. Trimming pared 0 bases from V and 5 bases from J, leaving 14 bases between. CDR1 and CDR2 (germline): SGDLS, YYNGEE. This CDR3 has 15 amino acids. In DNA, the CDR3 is TGTGCCAGCAGCGTAGAGGGCCAGGTCCGTACTGAAGCTTTCTTT. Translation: CASSVEGQVRTEAFF. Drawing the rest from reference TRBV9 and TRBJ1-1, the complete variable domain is DSGVTQTPKHLITATGQRVTLRCSPRSGDLSVYWYQQSLDQGLQFLIQYYNGEERAKGNILERFSAQQFPDLHSELNLSSLELGDSALYFCASSVEGQVRTEAFFGQGTRLTVV.

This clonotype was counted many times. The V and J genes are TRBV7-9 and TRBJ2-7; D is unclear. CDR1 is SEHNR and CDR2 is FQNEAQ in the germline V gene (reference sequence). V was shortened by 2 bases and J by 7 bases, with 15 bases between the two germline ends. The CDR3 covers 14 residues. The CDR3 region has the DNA TGTGCCAGCAGCTTACAGGCTACATACGAGGAGCAGTACTTC. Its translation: CASSLQATYEEQYF.

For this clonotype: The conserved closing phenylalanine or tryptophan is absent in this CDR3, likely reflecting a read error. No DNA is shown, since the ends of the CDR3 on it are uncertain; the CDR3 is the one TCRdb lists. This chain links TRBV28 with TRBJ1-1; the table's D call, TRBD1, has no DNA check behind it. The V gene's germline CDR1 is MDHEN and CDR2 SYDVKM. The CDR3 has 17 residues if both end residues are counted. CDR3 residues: CASSLSGLGGQRGEACL.

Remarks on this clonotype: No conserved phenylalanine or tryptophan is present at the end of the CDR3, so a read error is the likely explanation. The CDR3 sequence: CASSRRTSGRASYEQYL. The CDR3 DNA reads as TGTGCCAGCAGCCGCCGGACTAGCGGGAGGGCCAGCTACGAGCAGTACTTG. The V call is TRBV13, the J call TRBJ2-7; 15 bases match TRBD2. CDR3 length: 17 amino acids. J gave up 3 bases and V 5 bases, and 8 bases lay outside the gene matches. The germline V gene encodes CDR1 PRHDT and CDR2 FYEKMQ (reference sequence).

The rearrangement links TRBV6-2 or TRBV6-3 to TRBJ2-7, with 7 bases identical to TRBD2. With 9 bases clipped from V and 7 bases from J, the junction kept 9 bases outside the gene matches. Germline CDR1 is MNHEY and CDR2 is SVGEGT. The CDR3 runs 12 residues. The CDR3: CASRTSTTEQYF. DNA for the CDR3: TGTGCCAGTAGGACTAGTACCACGGAGCAGTACTTC.

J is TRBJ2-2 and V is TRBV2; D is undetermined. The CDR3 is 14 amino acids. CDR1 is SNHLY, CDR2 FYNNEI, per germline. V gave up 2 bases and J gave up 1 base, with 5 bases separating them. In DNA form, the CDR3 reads TGTGCCAGCAGTGAATTCTTGAACACCGGGGAGCTGTTTTTT. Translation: CASSEFLNTGELFF.

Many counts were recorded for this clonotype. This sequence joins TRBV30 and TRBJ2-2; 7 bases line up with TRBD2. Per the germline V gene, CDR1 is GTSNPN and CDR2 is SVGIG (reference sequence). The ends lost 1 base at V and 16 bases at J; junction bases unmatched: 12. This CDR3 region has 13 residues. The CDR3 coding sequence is TGTGCCTGGAGTGCGGGACTAAGCCCCCCGTCGTTTTTT. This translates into CAWSAGLSPPSFF. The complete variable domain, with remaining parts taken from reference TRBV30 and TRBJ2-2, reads SQTIHQWPATLVQPVGSPLSLECTVEGTSNPNLYWYRQAAGRGLQLLFYSVGIGQISSEVPQNLSASRPQDRQFILSSKKLLLSDSGFYLCAWSAGLSPPSFFGEGSRLTVL.

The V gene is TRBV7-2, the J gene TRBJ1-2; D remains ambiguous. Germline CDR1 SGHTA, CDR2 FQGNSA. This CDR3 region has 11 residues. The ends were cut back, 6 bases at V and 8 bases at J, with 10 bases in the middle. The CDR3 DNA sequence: TGTGCCAGCAGGGTCTCTCTCGGCTACACCTTC. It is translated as CASRVSLGYTF.

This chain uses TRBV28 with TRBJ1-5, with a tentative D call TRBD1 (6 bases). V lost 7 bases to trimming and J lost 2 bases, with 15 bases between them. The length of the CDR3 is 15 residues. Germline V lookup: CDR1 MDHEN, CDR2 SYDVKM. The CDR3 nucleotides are TGTGCCAGCACCCGAACAGGGATTGGCAATCAGCCCCAGCATTTT. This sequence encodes CASTRTGIGNQPQHF. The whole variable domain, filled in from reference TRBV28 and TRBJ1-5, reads DVKVTQSSRYLVKRTGEKVFLECVQDMDHENMFWYRQDPGLGLRLIYFSYDVKMKEKGDIPEGYSVSREKKERFSLILESASTNQTSMYLCASTRTGIGNQPQHFGDGTRLSIL.

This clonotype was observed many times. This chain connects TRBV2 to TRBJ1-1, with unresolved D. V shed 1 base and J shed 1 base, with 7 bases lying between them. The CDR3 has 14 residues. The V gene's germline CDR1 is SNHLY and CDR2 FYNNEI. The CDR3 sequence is CASSEDSGNTEAFF. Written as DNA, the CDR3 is TGTGCCAGCAGTGAAGACAGTGGGAACACTGAAGCTTTCTTT. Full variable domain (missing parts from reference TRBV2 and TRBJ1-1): EPEVTQTPSHQVTQMGQEVILRCVPISNHLYFYWYRQILGQKVEFLVSFYNNEISEKSEIFDDQFSVERPDGSNFTLKIRSTKLEDSAMYFCASSEDSGNTEAFFGQGTRLTVV.

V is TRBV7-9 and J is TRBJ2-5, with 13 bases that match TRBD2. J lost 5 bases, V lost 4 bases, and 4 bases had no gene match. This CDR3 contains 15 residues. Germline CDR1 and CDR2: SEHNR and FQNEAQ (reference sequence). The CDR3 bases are TGTGCCAGCAGCTCACCACTAGCGGGGGGGGAGACCCAGTACTTC. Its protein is CASSSPLAGGETQYF.

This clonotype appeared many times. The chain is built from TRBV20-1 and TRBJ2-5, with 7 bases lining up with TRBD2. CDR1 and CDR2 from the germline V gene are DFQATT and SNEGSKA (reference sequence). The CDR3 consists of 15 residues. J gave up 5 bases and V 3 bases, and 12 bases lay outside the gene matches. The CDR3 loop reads CSASPGTTGEETQYF. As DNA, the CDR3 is TGCAGTGCTAGCCCGGGGACTACCGGGGAGGAGACCCAGTACTTC.

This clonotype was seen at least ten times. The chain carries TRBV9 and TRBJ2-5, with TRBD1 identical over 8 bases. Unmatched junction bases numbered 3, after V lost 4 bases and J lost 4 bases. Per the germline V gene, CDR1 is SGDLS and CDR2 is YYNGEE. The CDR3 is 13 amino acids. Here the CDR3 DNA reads TGTGCCAGCAGCACTGGACAGGGAGAGACCCAGTACTTC. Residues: CASSTGQGETQYF.

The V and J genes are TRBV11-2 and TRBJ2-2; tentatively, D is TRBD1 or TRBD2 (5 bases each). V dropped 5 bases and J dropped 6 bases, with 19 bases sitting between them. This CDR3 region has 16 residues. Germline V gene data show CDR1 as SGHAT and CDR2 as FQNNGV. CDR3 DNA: TGTGCCAGCAGCCCCCGTTACTCGGGGCGAGCCGGGGAGCTGTTTTTT. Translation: CASSPRYSGRAGELFF.

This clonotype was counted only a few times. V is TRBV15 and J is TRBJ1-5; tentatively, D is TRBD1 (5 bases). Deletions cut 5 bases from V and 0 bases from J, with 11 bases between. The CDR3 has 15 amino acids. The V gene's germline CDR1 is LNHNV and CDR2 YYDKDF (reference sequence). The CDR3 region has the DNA TGTGCCACCAGCCAGGGCCGGTATAGCAATCAGCCCCAGCATTTT. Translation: CATSQGRYSNQPQHF.

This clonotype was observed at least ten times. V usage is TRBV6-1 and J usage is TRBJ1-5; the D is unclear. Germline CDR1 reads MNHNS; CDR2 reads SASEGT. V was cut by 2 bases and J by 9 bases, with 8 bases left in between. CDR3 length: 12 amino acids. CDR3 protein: CASSEPFRPQHF. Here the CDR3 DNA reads TGTGCCAGCAGTGAACCGTTTCGGCCCCAGCATTTT.

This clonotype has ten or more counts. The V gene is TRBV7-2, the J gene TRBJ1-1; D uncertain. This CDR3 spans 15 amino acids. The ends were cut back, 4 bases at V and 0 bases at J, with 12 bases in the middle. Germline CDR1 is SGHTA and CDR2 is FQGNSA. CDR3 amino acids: CASSSRRLMNTEAFF. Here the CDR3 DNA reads TGTGCCAGCAGCTCAAGACGGCTCATGAACACTGAAGCTTTCTTT.